This T cell receptor (beta chain) stems from a study of blood T cells in healthy people across ages. This clonotype was seen repeatedly, ten times or more. CDR3 length equals 15 residues. V gave up 1 base and J gave up 1 base, with 5 bases separating them. Germline V gene sequence: CDR1 LGHNA, CDR2 YSLEER. The use of a sample-barcoded 5' primer and a J-beta primer mix characterized a second PCR of roughly 7 to 12 cycles. TCRdb fed the 5' RACE reads into MiXCR, producing one record per CDR3 protein. The sample yields 1.5 million to 2 million distinct CDR3 sequences, around 50% seen once. V is TRBV4-3 and J is TRBJ2-6; D remains ambiguous. The specimen was blood. This sequence was found in a woman in her thirties or forties in good health. The CDR3 region is CASSQGTSGANVLTF. The CDR3 DNA follows: TGCGCCAGCAGCCAAGGGACGTCTGGGGCCAACGTCCTGACTTTC.